This T cell receptor (beta chain) is from a study of blood T cell repertoires in COVID-19. At the level of the study: Spain, Italy and the United States supplied samples that represented acute and convalescent COVID-19. In each case, the material was cDNA or gDNA derived from T cells, B-cell-depleted T cells, or PBMCs.

This CDR3 contains 13 residues. CDR1 and CDR2 (germline): SGHTS, YDEGEE. V shed 4 bases, J shed 3 bases, and the junction held 3 bases outside the gene matches. Using immunoSEQ multiplex PCR, the repertoire was profiled, and TCRdb retains in-frame clones only, with some absent. The sample has roughly 230,000 clones; approximately 82% are singletons. Sequencing was carried out using peripheral blood. The genes are TRBV5-8 and TRBJ2-7; 8 nucleotides align to TRBD1. The clonotype was recovered from a man aged 35 to 55 with active or convalescent COVID-19. The CDR3 coding sequence is TGTGCCAGCAGCCTTACAGGGGGCTACGAGCAGTACTTC. It codes for CASSLTGGYEQYF.